A few counts support the clone carrying this T cell receptor beta chain. The target antigen is unknown. The CDR3 is 15 amino acids. V was pared by 2 bases and J by 0 bases, with 11 bases between. Germline CDR1 reads SEHNR; CDR2 reads FQNEAQ (reference sequence). The source of the sample is a study of T cell repertoires in cytomegalovirus infection. Background on the study: It can be stated that public TCR beta signatures indicated CMV infection as well as a matching HLA type.

One entry per CDR3 protein results from TCRdb running MiXCR on the reads. The sample yields fewer than 550,000 distinct CDR3 sequences, approximately 26% seen once. Study-wide results and caveats: Predominance within the ex vivo response was attributable to HLA-C-restricted CMV-specific TCR beta clonotypes.

The chain combines TRBV7-9 with TRBJ2-7; D might be TRBD1 (6 bases). The sequencing input was PBMCs. This TCR was recovered from a human donor in good health (CMV status not recorded). Some clones in this sample may be carry-over from other donors' samples. CDR3 loop: CASSLSGALSYEQYF. DNA for the CDR3: TGTGCCAGCAGCTTATCAGGGGCCCTCTCCTACGAGCAGTACTTC.